This entry is about one T cell receptor beta chain. Source study methods: Using reference gene primer amplification, nucleated cell counts were estimated. TCRdb's copy holds only in-frame clones and misses some; the assay was immunoSEQ multiplex PCR. V, J and clone size are those of that table, while D and trimming were read from the DNA. The top ten hold under 15% of the sample, which has some 200,000 clones, 84% seen once. The sample comes from a study of blood T cell repertoires in COVID-19. Background on the study: Sites in the United States, Italy and Spain provided acute and convalescent COVID-19 samples. From T cells, B-cell-depleted T cells, or PBMCs came the material, which was cDNA or gDNA.

Germline CDR1 GTSNPN, CDR2 SVGIG (reference sequence). With V trimmed by 4 bases and J by 6 bases, 7 bases remained unmatched. The CDR3 has 13 amino acids. The rearrangement joins TRBV30 to TRBJ2-7; TRBD2 matches at 9 bases. The clonotype was recovered from a man under 40 with active or convalescent COVID-19. The source material was peripheral blood. CDR3 in DNA: TGTGCCTGGAATAGCGGGAGCTCGCTCGAGCAGTACTTC. Residues: CAWNSGSSLEQYF.